The 10 T cell receptor beta chains below all came from one sample that was sequenced in a study of blood T cell repertoires in COVID-19 (TCRdb year 2020). To prepare the library, the immunoSEQ multiplex PCR assay was applied. The clones in this table, taken by TCRdb from immuneACCESS, are in-frame only. Not every clone is retained; where verified, under half of the shortfall comes from an unresolved V gene, and the cause of the rest is unknown. For this sample there are approximately 380,000 clones; 85% appear just once. The top ten hold 3% to 4% of the sample. Sequencing input: peripheral blood. All receptors derive from a woman aged 18-29 years with acute or convalescent COVID-19.

This clone was detected only a few times. The chain carries TRBV7-2 and TRBJ2-2; 11 bases agree with TRBD2. Looked up from germline, CDR1 is SGHTA and CDR2 is FQGNSA. CDR3 length: 16 amino acids. With 4 bases clipped from V and 6 bases from J, the junction kept 7 bases outside the gene matches. CDR3 in DNA: TGTGCCAGCAGCTCGATATTTAGCGGGGGGGCCGGGGAGCTGTTTTTT. Its protein product is CASSSIFSGGAGELFF.

This clone was seen a single time. The rearrangement links TRBV6-5 to TRBJ1-5, with 7 bases aligning to TRBD1. In germline, CDR1 is MNHEY, CDR2 SVGAGI. CDR3 length: 13 amino acids. V shed 4 bases and J 7 bases; nucleotides not matched to a gene: 4. The CDR3 region has the DNA TGTGCCAGCAGTTCCAGGGGGGACCAGCCCCAGCATTTT. Its translation: CASSSRGDQPQHF.

This chain joins TRBV7-3 and TRBJ2-3, with D maybe TRBD2 (6 bases). Germline lookup yields CDR1 SGHTA and CDR2 FQGTGA. The ends were cut back, 5 bases at V and 3 bases at J, with 15 bases in the middle. The CDR3 is 15 amino acids. DNA for the CDR3: TGTGCCAGCAGCCCTCTAAGCGGGCTAACAGATACGCAGTATTTT. Its translation: CASSPLSGLTDTQYF.

The CDR3 protein is CASEPGTGRYEQYF. The CDR3 DNA is TGTGCCAGTGAGCCCGGGACAGGGAGATACGAGCAGTACTTC. V and J are TRBV6-5 and TRBJ2-7, with TRBD1 matching 9 bases. Germline CDR1 reads MNHEY; CDR2 reads SVGAGI. After removal of 9 bases from V and 4 bases from J, the junction contained 10 bases not matched to a gene. The CDR3 is 14 amino acids.

In this sample, this clone turned up once. The V and J genes are TRBV10-3 and TRBJ1-2, with no clear D. CDR1 and CDR2 (germline): ENHRY, SYGVKD. Trimming removed 4 bases from V and 3 bases from J, with 18 bases in between. The CDR3 consists of 16 residues. The CDR3: CAISAPAIREDYGYTF. Written as DNA, the CDR3 is TGTGCCATCAGTGCCCCGGCTATAAGGGAGGACTATGGCTACACCTTC.

V usage is TRBV5-6 and J usage is TRBJ1-6; 7 bases are a match to TRBD1. Per germline, CDR1 SGHDT and CDR2 YYEEEE. This CDR3 region has 16 residues. After removal of 5 bases from V and 5 bases from J, the junction contained 10 bases not matched to a gene. CDR3 in amino acids: CASSYTGTADNSPLHF. The CDR3 DNA reads as TGTGCCAGCAGTTATACCGGGACAGCGGATAATTCACCCCTCCACTTT.

The rearrangement uses TRBV11-1 and TRBJ2-3; 7 bases map to TRBD1. The germline CDR1 and CDR2 sequences are SGHAT and FQDESV (reference sequence). With V trimmed by 5 bases and J by 2 bases, 10 bases remained unmatched. The CDR3 loop spans 16 amino acids. The CDR3 spells CASSLETGPDTDTQYF. In DNA, the CDR3 is TGTGCCAGCAGCCTTGAGACAGGGCCTGACACAGATACGCAGTATTTT.

The chain links TRBV5-1 to TRBJ1-2; TRBD1 agrees at 7 bases. In germline, CDR1 is SGHRS, CDR2 YFSETQ. V trimming: 3 bases; J trimming: 2 bases; junction bases outside the gene matches: 7. The CDR3 has 15 residues. CDR3 coding DNA: TGCGCCAGCAGCTCCGCACCAGGGGGGAACTATGGCTACACCTTC. Residues: CASSSAPGGNYGYTF.

This chain links TRBV28 with TRBJ1-6; a possible D gene is TRBD1 (6 bases). This CDR3 has 13 amino acids. V was shortened by 10 bases and J by 11 bases, with 18 bases between the two germline ends. The germline CDR1 and CDR2 sequences are MDHEN and SYDVKM. Here the CDR3 DNA reads TGTGCCACCACCACCCACAGGGCTACACCCCTCCACTTT. Amino acids: CATTTHRATPLHF. The full variable domain, in which reference TRBV28 and TRBJ1-6 provide the parts outside the CDR3, is DVKVTQSSRYLVKRTGEKVFLECVQDMDHENMFWYRQDPGLGLRLIYFSYDVKMKEKGDIPEGYSVSREKKERFSLILESASTNQTSMYLCATTTHRATPLHFGNGTRLTVT.

The chain carries TRBV28 and TRBJ2-1; 10 bases line up with TRBD2. J was trimmed by 7 bases and V by 5 bases; bases with no gene match: 11. CDR1 is MDHEN and CDR2 is SYDVKM in the germline V gene. CDR3 size: 16 residues. The chain's CDR3 is CASSPRGSGRENEQFF. Written as DNA, the CDR3 is TGTGCCAGCAGTCCCAGGGGGAGCGGGAGGGAGAATGAGCAGTTCTTC.